Listed below are T cell receptor beta chains from one sample, sequenced in a study of T cells after yellow fever vaccination. Each CDR3 protein gets one entry after TCRdb re-called the 5' RACE reads with MiXCR. The repertoire holds around 120,000 distinct CDR3 sequences, with roughly 15% as singletons. The starting material was CD8+ T cells sorted from PBMCs, obtained 5 days after the yellow fever booster vaccination. The receptor source for this set is a man in his late teens or twenties who received the YFV17D yellow fever vaccine. Both conserved end residues are part of each CDR3. D genes are given only for firm matches. The size of a clone is reported for some rows only, either as once, few or many, or as a class for expanded clones.

clone_size	d_call	j_call	v_call	cdr3_nt	cdr3_aa
.	.	TRBJ2-3	TRBV4-2	TGTGCCAGCAGCCAAGATCTCGGCGGGGCGAGCACAGATACGCAGTATTTT	CASSQDLGGASTDTQYF
.	TRBD1	TRBJ1-5	TRBV6-2/TRBV6-3	TGTGCCAGCAGGCTCGACAGGGAAGCCCGTCAGCCCCAGCATTTT	CASRLDREARQPQHF
few	TRBD2	TRBJ2-1	TRBV4-3	TGCGCCAGCAGCCATGGGACTAGCGGGGGCTATGAGCAGTTCTTC	CASSHGTSGGYEQFF
.	.	TRBJ2-5	TRBV7-2	TGTGCCAGCAGCTTAGATTTCAGGCTGAGGGAGACCCAGTACTTC	CASSLDFRLRETQYF
.	.	TRBJ1-5	TRBV4-1	TGCGCCAGCAGCCAAGTTCTTGGGTCAGGGAATCAGCCCCAGCATTTT	CASSQVLGSGNQPQHF
.	.	TRBJ2-3	TRBV9	TGTGCCAGCAGCGTAGATTGGGGTGCAGGAGATACGCAGTATTTT	CASSVDWGAGDTQYF
few	.	TRBJ2-7	TRBV6-5	TGTGCCAGCAGCCCTGATGCTCTCCGGTACGAGCAGTACTTC	CASSPDALRYEQYF
few	.	TRBJ1-2	TRBV6-4	TGTGCCAGCAGACACCGCTGCCTATATGGCTACACCTTC	CASRHRCLYGYTF
.	.	TRBJ2-4	TRBV12-3/TRBV12-4	TGTGCCAGCAGGGGGACCCCAGCGGGAAACATTCAGTACTTC	CASRGTPAGNIQYF
.	TRBD2	TRBJ2-3	TRBV11-2	TGTGCCAGCAGCCCCTTTCTGGCGGCGGGAGGTAGCACAGATACGCAGTATTTT	CASSPFLAAGGSTDTQYF
.	.	TRBJ2-3	TRBV7-8	TGTGCCAGCAGCCTTGAGATCACCTCTAGCACAGATACGCAGTATTTT	CASSLEITSSTDTQYF
few	.	TRBJ2-1	TRBV11-2	TGTGCCAGCAGCCGCGGCAGGACGAGTTACAATGAGCAGTTCTTC	CASSRGRTSYNEQFF
.	TRBD1	TRBJ1-2	TRBV5-1	TGCGCCAGCAGCTTGGCGGGGCAGGGGGCGAGTGGCGGCTACACCTTC	CASSLAGQGASGGYTF
few	.	TRBJ1-1	TRBV7-8	TGTGCCAGCAGCTTCTCGTCTGAAGCTTTCTTT	CASSFSSEAFF
.	.	TRBJ2-7	TRBV2	TGTGCCAGCAGTGAACAGTACGAGCAGTACTTC	CASSEQYEQYF
.	TRBD1	TRBJ1-2	TRBV7-9	TGTGCCAGCAGCTTAGCGGGGACAGAGTCCTATGGCTACACCTTC	CASSLAGTESYGYTF
.	.	TRBJ2-1	TRBV4-1	TGCGCCAGCAGCCAAGAAGGGACATACTACAATGAGCAGTTCTTC	CASSQEGTYYNEQFF
.	.	TRBJ2-5	TRBV12-5	TGTGCTAGTGGGTTCCCCCTTCCCCCCTCAGAAAGTACGGAAGGAGAGACCCAGTACTTC	CASGFPLPPSESTEGETQYF
few	.	TRBJ1-2	TRBV29-1	TGCAGCGACTATAGACGGCCCTATGGCTACACCTTC	CSDYRRPYGYTF
few	.	TRBJ2-3	TRBV7-9	TGTGCCACGAAAAGGGACTCAAGCACAGATACGCAGTATTTT	CATKRDSSTDTQYF
.	.	TRBJ1-5	TRBV12-3/TRBV12-4	TGTGCCAGCAGCTCCTTTCCGGGGCTAGGGCAGCCCCAGCATTTT	CASSSFPGLGQPQHF
few	.	TRBJ1-1	TRBV4-1	TGCGCCAGCAGCCTGGAACCCCATAGGAAGGCGAACACTGAAGCTTTCTTT	CASSLEPHRKANTEAFF
.	.	TRBJ2-5	TRBV6-2/TRBV6-3	TGTGCCAGCAGGCCCGGGACCCAAGAGACCCAGTACTTC	CASRPGTQETQYF
few	TRBD1	TRBJ2-6	TRBV7-9	TGTGCCAGCAGCTTAGGGGTGACAGGGTTCTCTGGGGCCAACGTCCTGACTTTC	CASSLGVTGFSGANVLTF
once	.	TRBJ2-1	TRBV7-6	TGTGCCAGCACCTCTAGCCCCAGCTCCTACAATGAGCAGTTCTTC	CASTSSPSSYNEQFF
.	.	TRBJ1-6	TRBV5-6	TGTGCCAGCAGCTTGGGTATCGGGCCCCTCCACTTT	CASSLGIGPLHF
.	.	TRBJ2-7	TRBV7-2	TGTGCCAGCAGCTTGTACTTGAGGACAGAGGCGTACGAGCAGTACTTC	CASSLYLRTEAYEQYF
few	TRBD1	TRBJ2-1	TRBV5-6	TGTGCCAGCAGCTTACCTGGGACAGGGGGCAATGAGCAGTTCTTC	CASSLPGTGGNEQFF
many	.	TRBJ2-1	TRBV29-1	TGCAGCGCTTCCAGTGAGCAGTTCTTC	CSASSEQFF
few	.	TRBJ1-5	TRBV7-8	TGTGCCAGCAGAGGAGAGGGGGTTACCAATCAGCCCCAGCATTTT	CASRGEGVTNQPQHF
.	.	TRBJ1-4	TRBV2	TGTGCCAGCAGTGACTTCTGGGGGGGCTACAGTGAAAAACTGTTTTTT	CASSDFWGGYSEKLFF
.	.	TRBJ1-2	TRBV5-5	TGTGCCAGCAGCCCCTCAATGTATGGCTACACCTTC	CASSPSMYGYTF
.	.	TRBJ2-4	TRBV20-1	TGCAGTGCTAAACAAGCAATAGCCAAAAACATTCAGTACTTC	CSAKQAIAKNIQYF
.	.	TRBJ2-5	TRBV12-3/TRBV12-4	TGTGCCAGCAGGAGTCTCTTGGGGGAGACCCAGTACTTC	CASRSLLGETQYF
many	TRBD2	TRBJ2-1	TRBV20-1	TGCAGTGCTAGATCACTAGCGGGGGATCCACGTTACAATGAGCAGTTCTTC	CSARSLAGDPRYNEQFF
.	TRBD2	TRBJ2-1	TRBV7-9	TGTGCCAGCAGCCCTGGGGCGGGGGGCGATTCATTCTTC	CASSPGAGGDSFF
.	TRBD2	TRBJ2-3	TRBV9	TGTGCCGGTAGCGGGGGCGACGTAGATACGCAGTATTTT	CAGSGGDVDTQYF